A single sample gave rise to the 25 T cell receptor beta chains below, sequenced in a study of regulatory T cells in long-lasting Graves disease. Construction of TCR beta libraries relied on iRepertoire HTBI primers and on Arm-PCR targeting CDR3 regions. From the multiplex PCR reads, TCRdb called clonotypes with MiXCR, one entry per CDR3 protein. This sample has 300,000 to 400,000 distinct CDR3 sequences, with 16% found just once. Documented time point: newly diagnosed GD, antithyroid drugs for less than 3 months. From PBMCs, RNA was extracted and then used to make the TCR library. This sample also belongs to another study, concerning T cells in Graves' hyperthyroidism and ophthalmopathy.

Sequencing used peripheral blood mononuclear cells (PBMCs), obtained at new diagnosis, from a patient treated with antithyroid drugs. All receptors come from a man aged 40-50 years with Graves disease.

This clonotype was seen more than once but under ten times. CDR3: CASSWDFQTGTGELFF. DNA for the CDR3: TGTGCCAGCAGTTGGGACTTTCAAACGGGGACCGGGGAGCTGTTTTTT. This chain uses TRBV5-4 with TRBJ2-2; a weak D match, TRBD2 (6 bases). The CDR3 has 16 amino acids. Per germline, CDR1 SGHNT and CDR2 YYREEE (reference sequence). The V and J ends lost 5 bases and 5 bases respectively, with 19 bases between them.

In its sample, this clonotype ranks as medium-sized (0.01 to 0.1%). The CDR3 coding sequence is TGTGCCAGCAGTTTTGACTTTGGGGACGGGGCCTACGAGCAGTACTTC. It is translated as CASSFDFGDGAYEQYF. The V and J genes are TRBV28 and TRBJ2-7; D could derive from TRBD1 or TRBD2 (5 bases each). Germline V gene sequence: CDR1 MDHEN, CDR2 SYDVKM. The CDR3 is 16 residues long. V gave up 3 bases and J gave up 2 bases, with 17 bases separating them.

The chain combines TRBV30 with TRBJ1-1, with 8 nucleotides matching TRBD1. The V gene end was trimmed by 1 base and the J gene end by 5 bases; junction bases not matched to a gene: 12. The germline V gene encodes CDR1 GTSNPN and CDR2 SVGIG (reference sequence). The CDR3 is 16 amino acids. This CDR3 is CAWSGGDRRKGTEAFF. The CDR3 DNA follows: TGTGCCTGGAGTGGAGGGGACAGGAGGAAAGGAACTGAAGCTTTCTTT.

This clonotype was counted a few times. The CDR3 region is CASSPHPNYEQYF. DNA of the CDR3: TGTGCCAGCAGCCCCCACCCTAATTACGAGCAGTACTTC. The rearrangement joins TRBV7-3 to TRBJ2-7; D is unclear. Germline CDR1 and CDR2: SGHTA and FQGTGA. The CDR3 extends over 13 amino acids. V dropped 5 bases and J dropped 4 bases, with 12 bases sitting between them.

At least ten counts were recorded for this clonotype. This chain links TRBV5-1 with TRBJ2-7; D is ambiguous. CDR1 SGHRS and CDR2 YFSETQ come from the germline V gene. The ends were cut back, 0 bases at V and 0 bases at J, with 10 bases in the middle. The CDR3 runs to 15 residues. CDR3 DNA sequence: TGCGCCAGCAGCTTGGCTTTAGTCTCCTCCTACGAGCAGTACTTC. Residues: CASSLALVSSYEQYF. Full variable domain (missing parts from reference TRBV5-1 and TRBJ2-7): KAGVTQTPRYLIKTRGQQVTLSCSPISGHRSVSWYQQTPGQGLQFLFEYFSETQRNKGNFPGRFSGRQFSNSRSEMNVSTLELGDSALYLCASSLALVSSYEQYFGPGTRLTVT.

This clonotype was observed many times. This chain links TRBV28 with TRBJ2-1, with a tentative D call TRBD1 (6 bases). With 5 bases removed from V and 1 base from J, the gap between germline ends came to 21 bases. The length of the CDR3 is 18 residues. Germline V gene sequence: CDR1 MDHEN, CDR2 SYDVKM. DNA of the CDR3: TGTGCCAGCAGTCTACAACGATGGGGGCGTGAGTCCTACAATGAGCAGTTCTTC. Translated, it gives CASSLQRWGRESYNEQFF.

Only a few counts were recorded for this clonotype. This chain connects TRBV4-1 to TRBJ2-1; D is possibly TRBD1 (5 bases). The CDR3 covers 11 residues. The germline V and J ends were trimmed by 5 bases and 11 bases, with 10 bases remaining between them. The germline CDR1 and CDR2 sequences are MGHRA and YSYEKL. The DNA for the CDR3 is TGCGCCAGCAGCTTGACAGCTCAGCAGTTCTTC. Translation: CASSLTAQQFF.

This clonotype has at least ten counts. This rearrangement joins TRBV20-1 to TRBJ2-7; D may match TRBD1 or TRBD2 (5 bases each). V lost 6 bases to trimming and J lost 8 bases, with 20 bases between them. The CDR3 loop spans 13 amino acids. The germline V gene has CDR1 DFQATT and CDR2 SNEGSKA (reference sequence). Here the CDR3 DNA reads TGCAGTGCCTGGCGAGGGGCAGGGCACAAGCAGTACTTC. It translates to CSAWRGAGHKQYF.

This clonotype came up many times. The rearrangement links TRBV27 to TRBJ2-5; TRBD2 matches 9 bases. Germline CDR1 reads MNHEY; CDR2 reads SMNVEV (reference sequence). The length of the CDR3 is 15 residues. V trimming: 3 bases; J trimming: 2 bases; junction bases outside the gene matches: 4. The CDR3 DNA reads as TGTGCCAGCAGTTTCACCCTAGCGGGGCAAGAGACCCAGTACTTC. This sequence encodes CASSFTLAGQETQYF.

In its sample, this clonotype was seen many times. This chain joins TRBV6-1 and TRBJ2-7, with TRBD1 identical over 11 bases. Germline V gene lookup returns CDR1 MNHNS and CDR2 SASEGT. V was pared by 7 bases and J by 4 bases, with 9 bases of the junction left unmatched. This CDR3 has 15 amino acids. The CDR3 loop reads CASTHWTGGSYEQYF. In DNA form, the CDR3 reads TGTGCCAGCACCCATTGGACAGGGGGCTCTTACGAGCAGTACTTC.

There are many counts of this clonotype. The chain uses TRBV6-5 and TRBJ2-6; no clear D gene. This CDR3 has 16 amino acids. Germline-derived CDR1 and CDR2 are MNHEY and SVGAGI. V lost 0 bases and J 0 bases, leaving 6 bases between the germline ends. CDR3 DNA sequence: TGTGCCAGCAGTTACTCGATTCTCTCTGGGGCCAACGTCCTGACTTTC. Protein: CASSYSILSGANVLTF.

The rearrangement joins TRBV5-1 to TRBJ1-1; 9 positions match TRBD1. After removal of 4 bases from V and 6 bases from J, the junction contained 4 bases not matched to a gene. CDR1 and CDR2 (germline): SGHRS, YFSETQ. The CDR3 covers 13 residues. CDR3 in amino acids: CASSRDRVSEAFF. The CDR3 DNA sequence: TGCGCCAGCAGCCGGGACAGGGTCTCTGAAGCTTTCTTT.

The V and J genes are TRBV4-1 and TRBJ1-1; 11 nucleotides agree with TRBD1. Germline loops: CDR1 MGHRA, CDR2 YSYEKL. Unmatched junction bases numbered 9, after V lost 4 bases and J lost 11 bases. The CDR3 extends over 14 amino acids. The CDR3 nucleotides are TGCGCCAGCAGCCTGGGACAGGGGGAGCCATGGGCTTTCTTT. Protein sequence: CASSLGQGEPWAFF.

This clonotype was picked up many times. V and J are TRBV2 and TRBJ2-1; TRBD1 agrees at 8 bases. The CDR3 length is 13 residues. CDR1 and CDR2 from the germline V gene are SNHLY and FYNNEI. V shed 7 bases, J shed 9 bases, and the junction held 8 bases outside the gene matches. CDR3 sequence reads: CASTGGATGEQFF. The CDR3 bases are TGTGCCAGCACAGGGGGCGCGACAGGTGAGCAGTTCTTC. Together with reference TRBV2 and TRBJ2-1, the CDR3 gives the full variable domain: EPEVTQTPSHQVTQMGQEVILRCVPISNHLYFYWYRQILGQKVEFLVSFYNNEISEKSEIFDDQFSVERPDGSNFTLKIRSTKLEDSAMYFCASTGGATGEQFFGPGTRLTVL.

This clonotype turned up a few times. The V call is TRBV19, the J call TRBJ2-3; 8 positions agree with TRBD2. Trimming took 11 bases from V and 2 from J; bases not matched to a gene: 9. From germline, CDR1 is LNHDA and CDR2 SQIVND (reference sequence). The CDR3 length is 14 residues. The CDR3 coding sequence is TGTGCCGGGTCGAAGCGGGGGCTCACAGATACGCAGTATTTT. This sequence encodes CAGSKRGLTDTQYF.

This clonotype was seen only a few times. J is TRBJ2-7 and V is TRBV6-1, with D perhaps TRBD2 (6 bases). V was cut by 2 bases and J by 4 bases, with 27 bases left in between. This CDR3 comprises 19 residues. Germline V CDR1 and CDR2: MNHNS, SASEGT. DNA for the CDR3: TGTGCCAGCAGTGAACGGGGAGGAATCAACCCCAGCATGCGATACGAGCAGTACTTC. Its protein product is CASSERGGINPSMRYEQYF.

The chain joins TRBV6-4 to TRBJ2-5; 10 nucleotides align to TRBD1. The V segment lost 5 bases and the J segment 3 bases; nucleotides outside the gene matches: 6. Germline CDR1 MRHNA, CDR2 SNTAGT. The CDR3 has 15 amino acids. CDR3 coding DNA: TGTGCCAGCAGTTACCCGGACAGGGGGAAAGAGACCCAGTACTTC. It codes for CASSYPDRGKETQYF.

This clonotype has at least ten counts. The chain couples TRBV20-1 to TRBJ2-7, with 11 bases that match TRBD2. This CDR3 spans 14 amino acids. V was pared by 5 bases and J by 0 bases, with 3 bases of the junction left unmatched. Per the germline V gene, CDR1 is DFQATT and CDR2 is SNEGSKA (reference sequence). The CDR3 region is CSAYSGGASYEQYF. As DNA, the CDR3 is TGCAGTGCTTATAGCGGGGGGGCCTCCTACGAGCAGTACTTC.

This clonotype was found a few times. The chain is built from TRBV2 and TRBJ1-2; maybe TRBD1 (5 bases). Per germline, CDR1 SNHLY and CDR2 FYNNEI. V gave up 9 bases and J gave up 3 bases, with 14 bases separating them. The CDR3 runs 13 residues. CDR3 in DNA: TGTGCCAGTTCGGACGGGGCTGACTATGGCTACACCTTC. Protein product: CASSDGADYGYTF.

The chain employs TRBV11-2 and TRBJ2-2; D may be TRBD2 (5 bases). Per germline, CDR1 SGHAT and CDR2 FQNNGV. CDR3 length equals 15 residues. Between the trimmed V and J ends, which lost 6 bases and 7 bases, there was a span of 18 bases. DNA of the CDR3: TGTGCCAGCAGACCTATTACTAGGGCCCACGGGGAGCTGTTTTTT. Translating gives CASRPITRAHGELFF. Full variable domain (outside the CDR3, taken from reference TRBV11-2 and TRBJ2-2): EAGVAQSPRYKIIEKRQSVAFWCNPISGHATLYWYQQILGQGPKLLIQFQNNGVVDDSQLPKDRFSAERLKGVDSTLKIQPAKLEDSAVYLCASRPITRAHGELFFGEGSRLTVL.

This clonotype has at least ten counts. V and J are TRBV7-3 and TRBJ2-7; TRBD2 matches at 12 bases. The CDR3 has 20 amino acids. Looked up from germline, CDR1 is SGHTA and CDR2 is FQGTGA. V was pared by 0 bases and J by 0 bases, with 12 bases of the junction left unmatched. The chain's CDR3 is CASSLTPASGGAFGSYEQYF. CDR3 coding DNA: TGTGCCAGCAGCTTAACGCCGGCTAGCGGGGGGGCCTTCGGCTCCTACGAGCAGTACTTC.

This clonotype was recorded at least ten times. The rearrangement links TRBV2 to TRBJ2-3; the D is unclear. The ends were cut back, 6 bases at V and 0 bases at J, with 10 bases in the middle. CDR3 length equals 14 residues. Per the germline V gene, CDR1 is SNHLY and CDR2 is FYNNEI. CDR3 protein: CASRMGLSTDTQYF. The CDR3 DNA sequence: TGTGCCAGCAGGATGGGCTTAAGCACAGATACGCAGTATTTT.

This clonotype was observed at least ten times. The V and J genes are TRBV4-1 and TRBJ2-3; TRBD2 is a possible D gene (6 bases). V was pared by 0 bases and J by 0 bases, with 10 bases between. The CDR3 runs 16 residues. Germline values: CDR1 MGHRA, CDR2 YSYEKL. The CDR3 is CASSQDFRGSTDTQYF. CDR3 sequence (DNA): TGCGCCAGCAGCCAAGATTTTCGGGGGAGCACAGATACGCAGTATTTT.

For this clonotype: Since a far larger clone is one base different, this is likely a read error. The gene calls are TRBV11-2 and TRBJ2-3; 9 nucleotides agree with TRBD2. Germline V CDR1 and CDR2: SGHAT, FQNNGV. This CDR3 has 15 amino acids. V trimming: 2 bases; J trimming: 8 bases; junction bases outside the gene matches: 8. CDR3 DNA: TGTGCCAGCAGCTTATCGGAAGCGGGGGGAGGTACGCAGTATTTT. Translating gives CASSLSEAGGGTQYF.

This clonotype was seen many times. The rearrangement uses TRBV12-3 or TRBV12-4 and TRBJ1-1; unclear D gene. Deletions cut 3 bases from V and 4 bases from J, with 12 bases between. CDR3 length equals 14 residues. The CDR3 loop reads CASSLVRAGTEAFF. Here the CDR3 DNA reads TGTGCCAGCAGTTTGGTTCGGGCGGGCACTGAAGCTTTCTTT.